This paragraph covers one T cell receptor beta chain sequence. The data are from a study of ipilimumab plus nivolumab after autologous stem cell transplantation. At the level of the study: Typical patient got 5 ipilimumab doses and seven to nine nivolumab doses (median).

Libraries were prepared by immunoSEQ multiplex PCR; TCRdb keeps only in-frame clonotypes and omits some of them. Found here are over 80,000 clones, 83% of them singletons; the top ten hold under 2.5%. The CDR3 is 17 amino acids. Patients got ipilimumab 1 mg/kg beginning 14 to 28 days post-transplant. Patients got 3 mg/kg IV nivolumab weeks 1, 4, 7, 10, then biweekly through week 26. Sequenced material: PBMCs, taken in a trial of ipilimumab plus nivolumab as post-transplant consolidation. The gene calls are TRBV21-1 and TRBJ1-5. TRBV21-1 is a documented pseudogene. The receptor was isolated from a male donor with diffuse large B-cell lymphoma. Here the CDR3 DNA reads TGTGCCAGCAGCAAAGGGAGTATCCTTTGGGGCAATCAGCCCCAGCATTTT. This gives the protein CASSKGSILWGNQPQHF.